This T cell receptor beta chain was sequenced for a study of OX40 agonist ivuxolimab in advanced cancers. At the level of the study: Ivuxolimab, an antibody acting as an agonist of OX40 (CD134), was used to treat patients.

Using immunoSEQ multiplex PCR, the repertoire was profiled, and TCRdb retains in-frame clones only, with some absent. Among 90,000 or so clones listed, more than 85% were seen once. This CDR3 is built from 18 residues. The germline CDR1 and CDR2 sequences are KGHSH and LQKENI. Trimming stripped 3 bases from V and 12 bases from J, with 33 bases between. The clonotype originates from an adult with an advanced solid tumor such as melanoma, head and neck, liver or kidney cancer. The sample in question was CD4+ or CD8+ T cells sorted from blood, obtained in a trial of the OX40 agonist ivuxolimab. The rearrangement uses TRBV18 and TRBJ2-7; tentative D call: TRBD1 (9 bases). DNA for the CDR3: TGTGCCAGCTCACCCGTCCCCGAGGGACAGGGACCGGGGGGGAGATGGTACTTC. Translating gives CASSPVPEGQGPGGRWYF. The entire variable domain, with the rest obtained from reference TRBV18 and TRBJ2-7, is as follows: NAGVMQNPRHLVRRRGQEARLRCSPMKGHSHVYWYRQLPEEGLKFMVYLQKENIIDESGMPKERFSAEFPKEGPSILRIQQVVRGDSAAYFCASSPVPEGQGPGGRWYFGPGTRLTVT.